This TCR beta chain comes out of a study of cytomegalovirus exposure and HLA in healthy donors. Study-wide points: Among the CMV-associated chains, a few were confirmed in vitro as specific for CMV antigens.

Some clones are missing from TCRdb's copy, which holds only in-frame ones; the method was immunoSEQ multiplex PCR. The table records some 240,000 clones, around 88% of them present only once. This clone was counted a few times. The antigen remains undetermined. The V gene end was trimmed by 4 bases and the J gene end by 3 bases; junction bases not matched to a gene: 3. The V gene's germline CDR1 is SQVTM and CDR2 ANQGSEA. This CDR3 has 13 amino acids. This clonotype originated in a woman aged 25 to 39 in good health and CMV-seropositive. Sequenced input: PBMCs. The chain has TRBV29-1 and TRBJ2-7; TRBD2 matches 10 bases. The CDR3 DNA reads TGCAGCGTTGCGGCTAGCGGGAGCTACGAGCAGTACTTC. Its protein is CSVAASGSYEQYF.